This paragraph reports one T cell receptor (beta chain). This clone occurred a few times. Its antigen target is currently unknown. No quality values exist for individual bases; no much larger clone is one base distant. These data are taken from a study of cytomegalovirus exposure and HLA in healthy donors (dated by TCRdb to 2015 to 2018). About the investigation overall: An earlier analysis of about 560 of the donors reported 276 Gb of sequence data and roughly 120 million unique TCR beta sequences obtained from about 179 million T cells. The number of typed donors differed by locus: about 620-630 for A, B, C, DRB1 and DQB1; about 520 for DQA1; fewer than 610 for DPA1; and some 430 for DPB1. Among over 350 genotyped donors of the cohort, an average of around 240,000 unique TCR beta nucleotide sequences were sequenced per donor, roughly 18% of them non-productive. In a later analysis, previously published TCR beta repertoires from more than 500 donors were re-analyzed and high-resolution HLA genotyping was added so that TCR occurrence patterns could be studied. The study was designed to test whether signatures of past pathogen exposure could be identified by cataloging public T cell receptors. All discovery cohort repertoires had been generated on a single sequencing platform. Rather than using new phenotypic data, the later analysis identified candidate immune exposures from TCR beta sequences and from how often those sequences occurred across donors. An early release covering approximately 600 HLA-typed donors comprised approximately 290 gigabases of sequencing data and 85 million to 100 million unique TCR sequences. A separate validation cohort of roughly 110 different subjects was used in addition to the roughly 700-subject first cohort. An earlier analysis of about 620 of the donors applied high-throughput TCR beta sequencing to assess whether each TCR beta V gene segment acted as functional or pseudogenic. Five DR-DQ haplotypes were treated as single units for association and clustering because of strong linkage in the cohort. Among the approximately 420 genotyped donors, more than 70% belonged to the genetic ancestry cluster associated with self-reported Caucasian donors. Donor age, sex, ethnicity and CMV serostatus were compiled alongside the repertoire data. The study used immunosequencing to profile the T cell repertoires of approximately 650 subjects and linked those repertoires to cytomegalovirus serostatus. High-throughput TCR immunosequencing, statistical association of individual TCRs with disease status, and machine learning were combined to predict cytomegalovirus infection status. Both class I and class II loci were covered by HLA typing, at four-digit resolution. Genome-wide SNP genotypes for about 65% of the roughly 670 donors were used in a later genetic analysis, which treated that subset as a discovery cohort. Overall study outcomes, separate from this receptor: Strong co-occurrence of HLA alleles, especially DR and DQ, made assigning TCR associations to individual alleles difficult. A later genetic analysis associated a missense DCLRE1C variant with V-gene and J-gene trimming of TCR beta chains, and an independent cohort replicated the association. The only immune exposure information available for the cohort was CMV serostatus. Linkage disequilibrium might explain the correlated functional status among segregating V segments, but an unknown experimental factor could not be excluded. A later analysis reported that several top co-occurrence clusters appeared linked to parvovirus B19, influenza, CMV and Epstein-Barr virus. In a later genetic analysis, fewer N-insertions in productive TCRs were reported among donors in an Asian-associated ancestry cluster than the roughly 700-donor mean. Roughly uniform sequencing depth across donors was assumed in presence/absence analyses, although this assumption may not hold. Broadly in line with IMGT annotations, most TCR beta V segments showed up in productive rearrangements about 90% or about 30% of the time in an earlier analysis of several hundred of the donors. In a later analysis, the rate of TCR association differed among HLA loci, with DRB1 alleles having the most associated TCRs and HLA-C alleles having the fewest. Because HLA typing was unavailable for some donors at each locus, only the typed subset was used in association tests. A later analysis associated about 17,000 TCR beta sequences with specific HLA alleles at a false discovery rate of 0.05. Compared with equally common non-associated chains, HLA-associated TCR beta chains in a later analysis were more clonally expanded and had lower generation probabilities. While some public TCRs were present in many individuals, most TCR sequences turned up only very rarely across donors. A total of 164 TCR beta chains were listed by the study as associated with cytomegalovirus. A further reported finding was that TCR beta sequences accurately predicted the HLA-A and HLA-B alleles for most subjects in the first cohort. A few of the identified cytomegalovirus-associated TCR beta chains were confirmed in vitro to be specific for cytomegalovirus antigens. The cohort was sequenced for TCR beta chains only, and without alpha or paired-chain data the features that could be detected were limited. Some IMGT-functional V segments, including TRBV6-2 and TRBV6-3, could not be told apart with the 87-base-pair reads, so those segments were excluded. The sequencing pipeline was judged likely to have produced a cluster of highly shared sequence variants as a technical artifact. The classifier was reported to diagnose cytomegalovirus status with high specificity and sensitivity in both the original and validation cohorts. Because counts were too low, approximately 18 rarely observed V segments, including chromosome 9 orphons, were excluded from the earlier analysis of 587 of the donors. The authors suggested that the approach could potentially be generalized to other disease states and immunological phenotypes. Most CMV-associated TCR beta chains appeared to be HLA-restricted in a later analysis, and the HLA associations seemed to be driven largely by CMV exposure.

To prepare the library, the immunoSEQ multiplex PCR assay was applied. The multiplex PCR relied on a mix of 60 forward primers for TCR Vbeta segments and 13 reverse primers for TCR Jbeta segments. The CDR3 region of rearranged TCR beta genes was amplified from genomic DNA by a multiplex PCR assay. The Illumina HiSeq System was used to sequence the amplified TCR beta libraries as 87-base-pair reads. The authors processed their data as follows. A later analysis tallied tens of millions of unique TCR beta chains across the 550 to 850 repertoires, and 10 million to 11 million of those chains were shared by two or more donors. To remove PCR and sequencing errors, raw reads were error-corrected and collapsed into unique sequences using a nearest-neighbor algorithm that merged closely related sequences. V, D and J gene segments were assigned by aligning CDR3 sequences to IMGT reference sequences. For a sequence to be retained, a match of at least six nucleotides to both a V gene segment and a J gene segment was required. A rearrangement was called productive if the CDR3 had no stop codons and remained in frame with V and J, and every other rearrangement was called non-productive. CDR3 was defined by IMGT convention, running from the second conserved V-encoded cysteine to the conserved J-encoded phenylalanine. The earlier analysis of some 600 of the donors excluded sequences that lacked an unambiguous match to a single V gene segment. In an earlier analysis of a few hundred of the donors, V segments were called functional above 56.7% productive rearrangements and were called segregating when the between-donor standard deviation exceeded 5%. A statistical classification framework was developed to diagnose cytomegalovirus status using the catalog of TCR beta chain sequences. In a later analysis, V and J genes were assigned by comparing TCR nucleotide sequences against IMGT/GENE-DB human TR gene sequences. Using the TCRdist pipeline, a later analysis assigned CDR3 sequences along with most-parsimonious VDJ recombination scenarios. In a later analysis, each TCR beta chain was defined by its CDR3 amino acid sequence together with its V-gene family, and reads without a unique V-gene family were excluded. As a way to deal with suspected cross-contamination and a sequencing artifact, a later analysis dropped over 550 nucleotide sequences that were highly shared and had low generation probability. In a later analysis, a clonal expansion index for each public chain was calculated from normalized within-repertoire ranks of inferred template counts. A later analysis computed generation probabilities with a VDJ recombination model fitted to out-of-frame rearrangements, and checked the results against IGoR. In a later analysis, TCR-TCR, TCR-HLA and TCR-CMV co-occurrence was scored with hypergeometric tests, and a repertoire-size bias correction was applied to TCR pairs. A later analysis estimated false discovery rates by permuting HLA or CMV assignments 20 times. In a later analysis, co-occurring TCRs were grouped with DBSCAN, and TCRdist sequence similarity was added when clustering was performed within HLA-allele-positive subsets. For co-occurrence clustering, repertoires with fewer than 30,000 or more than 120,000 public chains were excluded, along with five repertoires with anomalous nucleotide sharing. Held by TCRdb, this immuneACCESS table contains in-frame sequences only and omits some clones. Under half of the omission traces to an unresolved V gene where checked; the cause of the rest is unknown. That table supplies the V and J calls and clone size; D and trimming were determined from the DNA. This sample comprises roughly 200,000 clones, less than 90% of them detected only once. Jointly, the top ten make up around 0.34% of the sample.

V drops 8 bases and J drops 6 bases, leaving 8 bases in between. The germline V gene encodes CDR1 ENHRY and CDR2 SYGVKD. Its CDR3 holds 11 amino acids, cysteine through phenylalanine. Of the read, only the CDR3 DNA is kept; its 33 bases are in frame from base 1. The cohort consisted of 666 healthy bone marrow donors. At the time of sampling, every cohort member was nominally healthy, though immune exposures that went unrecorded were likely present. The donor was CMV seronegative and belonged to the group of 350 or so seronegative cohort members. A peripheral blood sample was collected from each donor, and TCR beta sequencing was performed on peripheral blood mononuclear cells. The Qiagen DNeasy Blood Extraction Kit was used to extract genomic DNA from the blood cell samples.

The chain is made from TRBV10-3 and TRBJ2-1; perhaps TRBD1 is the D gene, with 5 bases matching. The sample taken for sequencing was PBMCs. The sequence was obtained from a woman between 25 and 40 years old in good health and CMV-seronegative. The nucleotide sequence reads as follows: TGTGCCATCCTTAGGGGCAATGAGCAGTTCTTC. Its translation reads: CAILRGNEQFF.